The text below deals with one T cell receptor beta chain. The antigen is not known. This record comes from a study of T cell responses to AZD1222 COVID-19 vaccine. Overall study findings and caveats: Every sample of the repertoires postdated the peak T cell response.

The V gene's germline CDR1 is LNHDA and CDR2 SQIVND (reference sequence). This CDR3 comprises 16 residues. V was clipped by 4 bases and J by 2 bases; unmatched bases: 5. The data were produced by immunoSEQ multiplex PCR, yet TCRdb's version contains in-frame clones alone and is incomplete. The table includes some 150,000 clones, about 87% detected once. The TCR originated in an adult in good health. The chain employs TRBV19 and TRBJ1-3; 10 positions match TRBD1. The source material was peripheral blood, sampled on day 0 of AZD1222 vaccination. The CDR3 spells CASSTPGQGTGNTIYF. The DNA of the CDR3 is TGTGCCAGTAGTACCCCGGGACAGGGGACTGGAAACACCATATATTTT. Combining the CDR3 with reference TRBV19 and TRBJ1-3 gives the whole variable domain DGGITQSPKYLFRKEGQNVTLSCEQNLNHDAMYWYRQDPGQGLRLIYYSQIVNDFQKGDIAEGYSVSREKKESFPLTVTSAQKNPTAFYLCASSTPGQGTGNTIYFGEGSWLTVV.